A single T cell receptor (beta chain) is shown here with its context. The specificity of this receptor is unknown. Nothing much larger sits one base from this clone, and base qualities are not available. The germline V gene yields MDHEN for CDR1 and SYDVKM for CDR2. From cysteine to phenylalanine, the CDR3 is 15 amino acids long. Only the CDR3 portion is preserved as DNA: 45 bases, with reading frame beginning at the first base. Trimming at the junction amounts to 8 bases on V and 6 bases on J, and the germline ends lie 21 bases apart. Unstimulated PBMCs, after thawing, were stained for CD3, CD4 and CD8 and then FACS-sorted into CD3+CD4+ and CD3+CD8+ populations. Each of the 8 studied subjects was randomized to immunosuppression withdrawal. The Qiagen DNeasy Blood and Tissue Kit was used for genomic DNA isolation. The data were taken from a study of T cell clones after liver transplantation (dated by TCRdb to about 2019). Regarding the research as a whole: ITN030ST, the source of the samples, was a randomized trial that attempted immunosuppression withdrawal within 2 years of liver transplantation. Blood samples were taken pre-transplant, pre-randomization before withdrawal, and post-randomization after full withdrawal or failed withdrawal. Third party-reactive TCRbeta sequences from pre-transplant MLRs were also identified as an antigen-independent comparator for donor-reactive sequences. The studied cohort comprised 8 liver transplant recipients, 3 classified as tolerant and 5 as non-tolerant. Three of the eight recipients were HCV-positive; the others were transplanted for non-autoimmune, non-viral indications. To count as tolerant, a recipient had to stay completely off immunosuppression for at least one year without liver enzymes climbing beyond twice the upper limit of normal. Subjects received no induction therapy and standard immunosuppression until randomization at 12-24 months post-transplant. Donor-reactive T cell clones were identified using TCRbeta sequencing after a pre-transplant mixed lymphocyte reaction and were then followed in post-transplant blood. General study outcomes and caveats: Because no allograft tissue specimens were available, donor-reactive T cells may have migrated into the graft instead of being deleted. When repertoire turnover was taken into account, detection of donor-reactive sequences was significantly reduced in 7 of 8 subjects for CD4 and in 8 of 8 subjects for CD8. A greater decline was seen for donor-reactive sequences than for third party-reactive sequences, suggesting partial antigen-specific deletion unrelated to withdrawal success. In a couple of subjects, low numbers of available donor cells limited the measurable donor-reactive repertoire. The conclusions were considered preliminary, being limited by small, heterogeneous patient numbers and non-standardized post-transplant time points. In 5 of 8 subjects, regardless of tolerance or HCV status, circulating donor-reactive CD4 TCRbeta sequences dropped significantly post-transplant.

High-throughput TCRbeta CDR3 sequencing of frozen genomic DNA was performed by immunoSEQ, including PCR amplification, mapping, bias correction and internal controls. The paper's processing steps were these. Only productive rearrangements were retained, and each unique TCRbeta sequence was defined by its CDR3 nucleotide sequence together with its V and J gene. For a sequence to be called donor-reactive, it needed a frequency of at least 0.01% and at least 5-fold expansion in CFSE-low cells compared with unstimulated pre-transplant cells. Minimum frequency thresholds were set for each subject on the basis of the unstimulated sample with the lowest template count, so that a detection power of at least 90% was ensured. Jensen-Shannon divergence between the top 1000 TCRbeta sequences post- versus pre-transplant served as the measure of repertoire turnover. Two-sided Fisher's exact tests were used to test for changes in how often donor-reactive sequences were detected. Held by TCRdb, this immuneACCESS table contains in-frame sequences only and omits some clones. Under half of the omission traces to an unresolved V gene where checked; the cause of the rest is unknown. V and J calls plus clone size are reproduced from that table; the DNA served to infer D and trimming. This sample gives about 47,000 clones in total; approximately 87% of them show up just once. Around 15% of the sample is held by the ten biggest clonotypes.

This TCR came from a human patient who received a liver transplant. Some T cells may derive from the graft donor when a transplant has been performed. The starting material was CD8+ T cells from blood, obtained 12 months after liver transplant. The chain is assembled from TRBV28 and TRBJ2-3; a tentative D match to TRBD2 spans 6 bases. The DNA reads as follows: TGTGCCAGCCTTAGAGGGCTCATCCGGGGGGATACGCAGTATTTT. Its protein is CASLRGLIRGDTQYF.